The clone carrying this T cell receptor beta chain was observed a few times. This entry belongs to a study of Graves' ophthalmopathy and Graves' hyperthyroidism. Trimming took 2 bases from V and 4 from J, leaving 11 bases between them. CDR3 length: 14 amino acids. Germline V lookup: CDR1 MNHEY, CDR2 SVGAGI. RNA transcripts provided the template for amplifying TCR beta CDR3 regions. Following a first-round RT-PCR that used HTBI primers, a second-round multiplex PCR was carried out. Each CDR3 protein gets one entry after TCRdb re-called the multiplex PCR reads with MiXCR. The repertoire consists of about 740,000 distinct CDR3 sequences, with roughly 40% occurring once and the leading ten covering 40% to 45%.

V and J are TRBV6-5 and TRBJ2-5; a weak D match, TRBD2 (6 bases). Source material: peripheral blood. The clonotype comes from an adult man with Graves' ophthalmopathy. CDR3 loop: CASSYRLGGETQYF. The CDR3 bases are TGTGCCAGCAGTTACCGTCTCGGGGGAGAGACCCAGTACTTC.